This T cell receptor (beta chain) was recorded in a study of blood T cell repertoires in COVID-19. Study-level information: Some COVID-19 samples were acute and others convalescent; all came from the United States, Italy and Spain. T cells, B-cell-depleted T cells, or PBMCs provided the cDNA or gDNA that served as material.

Libraries were prepared by immunoSEQ multiplex PCR; TCRdb keeps only in-frame clonotypes and omits some of them. This sample has about 240,000 clones, with about 90% found just once. CDR3 length equals 14 residues. Trimming cost V 2 bases and J 4 bases; bases outside gene matches: 2. Germline CDR1 is MDHEN and CDR2 is SYDVKM. The chain has TRBV28 and TRBJ2-1; 7 nucleotides agree with TRBD2. This clonotype was sampled from a man aged 55 to 70 with acute or convalescent COVID-19. The sample consisted of peripheral blood. CDR3: CASSLPSGYNEQFF. CDR3 coding DNA: TGTGCCAGCAGTTTACCTAGCGGTTACAATGAGCAGTTCTTC.